These 15 T cell receptor beta chains were all obtained from the same sample, sequenced in a study of shared clonotypes between healthy human individuals. Libraries were prepared by immunoSEQ multiplex PCR; TCRdb keeps only in-frame clonotypes and omits some of them. The table has some 2 million clones, about 95% seen once. Positive CCR7 selection of CD45RO-negative cells yielded the naive CD8 cells, and terminally differentiated effector memory CD45RA+ cells were excluded. Sequences were obtained from naive CD8+ T cells sorted from blood. The source of these receptors is a man aged 18 to 29 in good health.

The chain recombines TRBV6-1 with TRBJ1-2, with D unresolved. CDR1 MNHNS and CDR2 SASEGT come from the germline V gene. The CDR3 covers 14 residues. Trimming removed 8 bases from V and 4 bases from J, with 17 bases in between. CDR3 in amino acids: CASVGTMRSYGYTF. The DNA of the CDR3 is TGTGCCAGCGTTGGCACGATGCGGAGCTATGGCTACACCTTC.

V and J are TRBV2 and TRBJ1-4, with unresolved D. Germline loops: CDR1 SNHLY, CDR2 FYNNEI. V shed 6 bases and J shed 8 bases, with 16 bases lying between them. CDR3 length: 14 amino acids. CDR3 nucleotides: TGTGCCAGCAGGCAGCATCTAACGGGAGAAAAACTGTTTTTT. Translating gives CASRQHLTGEKLFF.

The chain links TRBV7-9 to TRBJ1-1; weak D call: TRBD1 (6 bases). This CDR3 spans 14 amino acids. V dropped 5 bases and J dropped 5 bases, with 15 bases sitting between them. Germline-derived CDR1 and CDR2 are SEHNR and FQNEAQ (reference sequence). DNA for the CDR3: TGTGCCAGCAGCCCCGCAGGGGCTGGAACTGAAGCTTTCTTT. Protein product: CASSPAGAGTEAFF.

Note on this clone: This sample includes further DNA sequences coding for the same CDR3. The V gene is TRBV4-1, the J gene TRBJ2-1; perhaps TRBD1 as D (5 bases). V was shortened by 1 base and J by 7 bases, with 8 bases between the two germline ends. This CDR3 spans 13 amino acids. The germline V gene encodes CDR1 MGHRA and CDR2 YSYEKL. The CDR3 DNA is TGCGCCAGCAGCCAAGTAAGGGGAAATGAGCAGTTCTTC. This encodes CASSQVRGNEQFF.

The chain recombines TRBV4-1 with TRBJ1-4; no clear D. CDR3 length: 14 residues. The V gene lost 4 bases and the J gene lost 0 bases, with 6 bases spanning the gap. Per the germline V gene, CDR1 is MGHRA and CDR2 is YSYEKL. CDR3 nucleotide sequence: TGCGCCAGCAGCCCAGAGGCAACTAATGAAAAACTGTTTTTT. Protein product: CASSPEATNEKLFF.

The rearrangement uses TRBV9 and TRBJ1-1; no reliable D call. The CDR3 is 15 residues long. Germline V gene lookup returns CDR1 SGDLS and CDR2 YYNGEE. V lost 4 bases, J lost 4 bases, and 17 bases lay in between. The CDR3 nucleotides read TGTGCCAGCAGCAAAGAGGGAGGGATTCTCACTGAAGCTTTCTTT. Encoded protein: CASSKEGGILTEAFF.

The V call is TRBV7-6, the J call TRBJ2-7; D gene ambiguous. Germline V gives CDR1 SGHVS, CDR2 FNYEAQ. The V end lost 6 bases, the J end lost 6 bases, and 18 bases lay between the germline ends. CDR3 length equals 14 residues. CDR3 region: CASRELVLRSEQYF. CDR3 DNA sequence: TGTGCCAGCAGAGAGCTGGTCCTTCGCTCCGAGCAGTACTTC. The full variable domain, in which reference TRBV7-6 and TRBJ2-7 provide the parts outside the CDR3, is GAGVSQSPRYKVTKRGQDVALRCDPISGHVSLYWYRQALGQGPEFLTYFNYEAQQDKSGLPNDRFSAERPEGSISTLTIQRTEQRDSAMYRCASRELVLRSEQYFGPGTRLTVT.

The chain joins TRBV27 to TRBJ1-5; TRBD1 aligns across 10 bases. This CDR3 has 14 amino acids. Trimming removed 6 bases from V and 4 bases from J; junction bases left unmatched: 3. Germline-derived CDR1 and CDR2 are MNHEY and SMNVEV (reference sequence). CDR3 protein: CASRKGQGNQPQHF. As DNA, the CDR3 is TGTGCCAGCAGGAAGGGACAGGGGAATCAGCCCCAGCATTTT.

CDR3 residues: CSVTGRGENGYTF. The CDR3 nucleotides are TGCAGCGTTACAGGACGGGGGGAGAATGGCTACACCTTC. This chain connects TRBV29-1 to TRBJ1-2, with D possibly TRBD1 on 5 matching bases. The CDR3 runs to 13 residues. CDR1 SQVTM and CDR2 ANQGSEA come from the germline V gene. The V gene lost 5 bases and the J gene lost 6 bases, with 16 bases spanning the gap. The variable domain in full, completed from reference TRBV29-1 and TRBJ1-2, reads SAVISQKPSRDICQRGTSLTIQCQVDSQVTMMFWYRQQPGQSLTLIATANQGSEATYESGFVIDKFPISRPNLTFSTLTVSNMSPEDSSIYLCSVTGRGENGYTFGSGTRLTVV.

The chain employs TRBV19 and TRBJ2-7; no clear D gene. The CDR3 runs 14 residues. V lost 6 bases and J 3 bases, leaving 15 bases between the germline ends. Per the germline V gene, CDR1 is LNHDA and CDR2 is SQIVND (reference sequence). The CDR3 spells CASSPSQTNYEQYF. CDR3 DNA: TGTGCCAGTAGCCCTAGTCAGACCAACTACGAGCAGTACTTC.

This sequence joins TRBV9 and TRBJ2-3, with D possibly TRBD1 on 6 matching bases. V gave up 0 bases and J gave up 0 bases, with 11 bases separating them. The CDR3 totals 16 residues. Per germline, CDR1 SGDLS and CDR2 YYNGEE. Written as DNA, the CDR3 is TGTGCCAGCAGCGTAGGGACAGCCTCTAGCACAGATACGCAGTATTTT. Protein sequence: CASSVGTASSTDTQYF. The whole variable domain, remainder taken from reference TRBV9 and TRBJ2-3, is DSGVTQTPKHLITATGQRVTLRCSPRSGDLSVYWYQQSLDQGLQFLIQYYNGEERAKGNILERFSAQQFPDLHSELNLSSLELGDSALYFCASSVGTASSTDTQYFGPGTRLTVL.

The rearrangement uses TRBV30 and TRBJ2-7; possible D gene TRBD2, 6 bases. Per the germline V gene, CDR1 is GTSNPN and CDR2 is SVGIG (reference sequence). CDR3 length: 12 residues. The V end was cut by 5 bases, the J end by 3 bases, with 11 bases between. CDR3 sequence: CAWSGTDYEQYF. The CDR3 bases are TGTGCCTGGTCGGGGACTGACTACGAGCAGTACTTC.

The rearrangement joins TRBV7-6 to TRBJ1-2; D ambiguous. This CDR3 is built from 16 residues. Trimming shortened V by 1 base and J by 1 base, and 13 bases separated the two germline ends. Germline V lookup: CDR1 SGHVS, CDR2 FNYEAQ. CDR3 amino acids: CASSLGSGLSNYGYTF. CDR3 bases: TGTGCCAGCAGCTTAGGCTCCGGGCTTAGTAACTATGGCTACACCTTC.

CDR3 loop: CASSQGQGVNYEQYF. The CDR3, as DNA: TGTGCCAGCAGCCAGGGACAGGGGGTGAACTACGAGCAGTACTTC. The rearrangement links TRBV14 to TRBJ2-7; 11 bases map to TRBD1. The CDR3 runs to 15 residues. Germline lookup yields CDR1 SGHDN and CDR2 FVKESK. V was clipped by 3 bases and J by 3 bases; unmatched bases: 4. Full variable domain (rest looked up from reference TRBV14 and TRBJ2-7): EAGVTQFPSHSVIEKGQTVTLRCDPISGHDNLYWYRRVMGKEIKFLLHFVKESKQDESGMPNNRFLAERTGGTYSTLKVQPAELEDSGVYFCASSQGQGVNYEQYFGPGTRLTVT.

This chain joins TRBV19 and TRBJ2-5; either TRBD1 or TRBD2 may fit D (5 bases each). The germline V and J ends were trimmed by 6 bases and 1 base, with 15 bases remaining between them. Germline V gives CDR1 LNHDA, CDR2 SQIVND (reference sequence). This CDR3 has 15 residues. CDR3: CASRAQGGGQETQYF. DNA for the CDR3: TGTGCCAGTAGAGCCCAGGGTGGGGGCCAAGAGACCCAGTACTTC. Full variable domain (missing parts from reference TRBV19 and TRBJ2-5): DGGITQSPKYLFRKEGQNVTLSCEQNLNHDAMYWYRQDPGQGLRLIYYSQIVNDFQKGDIAEGYSVSREKKESFPLTVTSAQKNPTAFYLCASRAQGGGQETQYFGPGTRLLVL.